This T cell receptor (beta chain) is drawn from a study of blood T cell repertoires in COVID-19. Overall study: PBMCs, B-cell-depleted T cells, or T cells were the source of the cDNA or gDNA that made up the material.

In the original analysis: Amplification of reference gene primers provided the estimated nucleated cell counts. Clones were sequenced by immunoSEQ multiplex PCR, and TCRdb holds only the in-frame ones, with some missing. V and J calls and clone size are copied from that table; D and trimming were computed from the DNA. The sample records just under 65,000 clones, roughly 80% being singletons. The CDR3 is made up of 14 amino acids. The V end was cut by 6 bases, the J end by 5 bases, with 16 bases between. The germline V gene has CDR1 MNHEY and CDR2 SVGAGI. The rearrangement joins TRBV6-5 to TRBJ2-5; D may be TRBD1 (6 bases). Sequencing was carried out using peripheral blood. This receptor was obtained from a human donor in a cohort sampled during active COVID-19. The chain's CDR3 is CASSRSRRGETQYF. The CDR3 bases are TGTGCCAGCAGCCGCTCAAGAAGGGGGGAGACCCAGTACTTC.